This paragraph covers one T cell receptor (beta chain) sequence. The antigen is unknown. Repertoires were generated with immunoSEQ multiplex PCR, while TCRdb's copy carries only in-frame clones and drops some. The table shows 100,000 or so clones, with around 89% occurring only once. There are 14 residues in the CDR3. CDR1 SEHNR and CDR2 FQNEAQ come from the germline V gene (reference sequence). V lost 0 bases to trimming and J lost 2 bases, with 7 bases between them. This sample was included in a study of T cell responses to AZD1222 COVID-19 vaccine. About the research overall: The analysis combined second doses at about 4 or about 12 weeks.

Notes on the study in general: Regions 160-218 and 743-854 dominated among vaccine-associated CD4 TCRs spanning spike.

The chain employs TRBV7-9 and TRBJ1-2; the D is unclear. This TCR derives from an adult in good health. The sequencing here drew on peripheral blood, taken on day 0 of AZD1222 vaccination. CDR3 sequence: CASSLAGANYGYTF. CDR3 DNA sequence: TGTGCCAGCAGCTTAGCAGGAGCCAACTATGGCTACACCTTC.